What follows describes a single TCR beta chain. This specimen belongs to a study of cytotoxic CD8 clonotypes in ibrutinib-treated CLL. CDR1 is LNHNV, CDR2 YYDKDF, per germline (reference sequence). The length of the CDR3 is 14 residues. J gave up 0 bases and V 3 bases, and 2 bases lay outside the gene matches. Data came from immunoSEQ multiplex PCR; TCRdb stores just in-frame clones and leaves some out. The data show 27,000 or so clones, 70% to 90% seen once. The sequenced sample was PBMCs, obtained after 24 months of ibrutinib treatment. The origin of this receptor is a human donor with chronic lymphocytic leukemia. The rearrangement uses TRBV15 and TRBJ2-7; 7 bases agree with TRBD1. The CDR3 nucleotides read TGTGCCACCAGCAGCAGACAGGGCTCCTACGAGCAGTACTTC. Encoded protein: CATSSRQGSYEQYF.